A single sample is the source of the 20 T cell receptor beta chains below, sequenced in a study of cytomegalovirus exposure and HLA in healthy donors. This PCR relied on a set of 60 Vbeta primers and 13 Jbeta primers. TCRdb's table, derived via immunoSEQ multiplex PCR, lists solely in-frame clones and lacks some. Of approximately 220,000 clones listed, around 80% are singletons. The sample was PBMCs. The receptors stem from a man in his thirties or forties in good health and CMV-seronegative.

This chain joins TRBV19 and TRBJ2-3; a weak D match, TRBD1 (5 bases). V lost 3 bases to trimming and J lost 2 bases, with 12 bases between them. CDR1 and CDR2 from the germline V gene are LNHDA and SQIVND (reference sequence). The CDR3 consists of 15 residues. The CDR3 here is CASSIRDRDTDTQYF. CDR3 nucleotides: TGTGCCAGTAGTATTAGAGACAGAGACACAGATACGCAGTATTTT.

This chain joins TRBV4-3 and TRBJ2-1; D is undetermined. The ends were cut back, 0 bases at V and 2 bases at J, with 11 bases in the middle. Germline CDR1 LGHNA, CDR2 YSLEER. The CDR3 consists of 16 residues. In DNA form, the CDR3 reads TGCGCCAGCAGCCAAGATAGGAGAGCAACCTACAATGAGCAGTTCTTC. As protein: CASSQDRRATYNEQFF.

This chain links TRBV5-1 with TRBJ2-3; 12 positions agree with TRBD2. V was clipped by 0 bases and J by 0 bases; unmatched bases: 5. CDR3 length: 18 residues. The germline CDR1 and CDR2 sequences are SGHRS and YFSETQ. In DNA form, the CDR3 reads TGCGCCAGCAGCTTGGCTCTAGCGGGGGGGCCGAGCACAGATACGCAGTATTTT. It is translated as CASSLALAGGPSTDTQYF. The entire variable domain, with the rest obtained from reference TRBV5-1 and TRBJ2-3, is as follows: KAGVTQTPRYLIKTRGQQVTLSCSPISGHRSVSWYQQTPGQGLQFLFEYFSETQRNKGNFPGRFSGRQFSNSRSEMNVSTLELGDSALYLCASSLALAGGPSTDTQYFGPGTRLTVL.

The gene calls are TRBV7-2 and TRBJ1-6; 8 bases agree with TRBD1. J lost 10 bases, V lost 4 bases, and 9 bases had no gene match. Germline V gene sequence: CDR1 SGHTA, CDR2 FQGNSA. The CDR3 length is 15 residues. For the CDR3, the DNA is TGTGCCAGCAGCTCAGGACAGGGAGTCGGATCACCCCTCCACTTT. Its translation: CASSSGQGVGSPLHF.

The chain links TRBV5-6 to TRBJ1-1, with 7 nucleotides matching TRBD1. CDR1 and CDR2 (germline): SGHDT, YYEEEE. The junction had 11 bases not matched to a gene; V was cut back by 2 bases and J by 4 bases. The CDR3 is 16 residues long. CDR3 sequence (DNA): TGTGCCAGCAGCTTCACAGGGGCCCAGGGTACCACTGAAGCTTTCTTT. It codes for CASSFTGAQGTTEAFF.

In DNA, the CDR3 is TGCGCCAGCAGCCAGGATCCCGGGGGGAGGGGGACAGATACGCAGTATTTT. Amino acid sequence: CASSQDPGGRGTDTQYF. This chain connects TRBV4-1 to TRBJ2-3, with D possibly being TRBD2 (7 bases). Germline V gene sequence: CDR1 MGHRA, CDR2 YSYEKL. The CDR3 loop spans 17 amino acids. Trimming removed 3 bases at V and 3 bases at J, with 19 bases between.

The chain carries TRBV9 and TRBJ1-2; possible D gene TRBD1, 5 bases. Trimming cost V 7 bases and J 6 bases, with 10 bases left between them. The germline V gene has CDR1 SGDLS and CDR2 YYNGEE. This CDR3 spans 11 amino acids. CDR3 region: CASLSGNGYTF. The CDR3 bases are TGTGCCAGCTTATCAGGGAATGGCTACACCTTC.

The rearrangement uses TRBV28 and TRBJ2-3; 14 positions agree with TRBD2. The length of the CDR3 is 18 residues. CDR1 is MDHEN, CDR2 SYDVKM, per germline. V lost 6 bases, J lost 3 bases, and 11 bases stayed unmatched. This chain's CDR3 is CASRWRLAGGLLTDTQYF. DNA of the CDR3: TGTGCCAGCAGGTGGAGACTAGCGGGGGGGCTCTTGACAGATACGCAGTATTTT.

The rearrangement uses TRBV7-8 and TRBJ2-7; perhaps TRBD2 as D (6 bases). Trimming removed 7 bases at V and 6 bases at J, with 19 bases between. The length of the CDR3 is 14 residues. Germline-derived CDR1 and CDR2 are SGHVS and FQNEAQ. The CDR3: CASNRRDSLGEQYF. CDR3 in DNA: TGTGCCAGCAACCGGAGGGACTCCTTGGGCGAGCAGTACTTC. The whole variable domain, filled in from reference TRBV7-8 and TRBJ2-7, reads GAGVSQSPRYKVAKRGQDVALRCDPISGHVSLFWYQQALGQGPEFLTYFQNEAQLDKSGLPSDRFFAERPEGSVSTLKIQRTQQEDSAVYLCASNRRDSLGEQYFGPGTRLTVT.

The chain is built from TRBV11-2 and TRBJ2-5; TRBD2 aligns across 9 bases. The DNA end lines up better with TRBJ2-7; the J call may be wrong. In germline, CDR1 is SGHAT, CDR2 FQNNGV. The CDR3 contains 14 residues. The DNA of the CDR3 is TGTGCCAGCAGCGATTCACTAGCGGGCTACGAGCAGTACTTC. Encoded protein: CASSDSLAGYEQYF.

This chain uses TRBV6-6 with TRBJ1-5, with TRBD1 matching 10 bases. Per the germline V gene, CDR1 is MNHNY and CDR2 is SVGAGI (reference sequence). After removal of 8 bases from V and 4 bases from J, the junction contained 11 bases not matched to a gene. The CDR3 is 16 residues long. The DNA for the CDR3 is TGTGCCAGCGGAGTAGGGGACAGGGGTTTTAATCAGCCCCAGCATTTT. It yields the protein CASGVGDRGFNQPQHF.

The CDR3 protein is CASSPGLPTDTQYF. As DNA, the CDR3 is TGTGCCAGCTCACCGGGACTACCCACAGATACGCAGTATTTT. The chain is built from TRBV18 and TRBJ2-3; 7 bases map to TRBD2. The J segment lost 2 bases and the V segment lost 3 bases, leaving 2 bases of the junction unmatched. The CDR3 contains 14 residues. Germline loops: CDR1 KGHSH, CDR2 LQKENI.

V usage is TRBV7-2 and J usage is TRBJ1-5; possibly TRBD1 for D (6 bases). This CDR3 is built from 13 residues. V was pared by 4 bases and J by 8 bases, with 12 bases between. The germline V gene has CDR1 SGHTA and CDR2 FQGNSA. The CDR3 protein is CASSSRGSEPQHF. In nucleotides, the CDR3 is TGTGCCAGCAGCTCCAGGGGTTCTGAGCCCCAGCATTTT.

This chain's CDR3 is CASRSPGSTDTQYF. CDR3 bases: TGTGCCAGCAGATCCCCGGGGAGCACAGATACGCAGTATTTT. The chain joins TRBV6-5 to TRBJ2-3, with D perhaps matching TRBD2 (5 bases). CDR3 length equals 14 residues. Trimming pared 6 bases from V and 0 bases from J, leaving 10 bases between. Per germline, CDR1 MNHEY and CDR2 SVGAGI.

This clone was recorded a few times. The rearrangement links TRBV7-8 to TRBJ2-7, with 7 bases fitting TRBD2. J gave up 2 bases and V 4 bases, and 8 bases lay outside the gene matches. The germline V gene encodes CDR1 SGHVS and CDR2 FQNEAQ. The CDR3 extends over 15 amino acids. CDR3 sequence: CASSSGSGGAYEQYF. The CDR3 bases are TGTGCCAGCAGCTCCGGGAGTGGGGGGGCCTACGAGCAGTACTTC.

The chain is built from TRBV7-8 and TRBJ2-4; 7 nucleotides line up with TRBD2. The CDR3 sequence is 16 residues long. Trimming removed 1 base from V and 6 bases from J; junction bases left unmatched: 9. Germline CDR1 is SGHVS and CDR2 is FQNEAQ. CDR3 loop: CASSLDSRLAGNIQYF. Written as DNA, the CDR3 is TGTGCCAGCAGCTTAGATTCCCGACTAGCTGGAAACATTCAGTACTTC.

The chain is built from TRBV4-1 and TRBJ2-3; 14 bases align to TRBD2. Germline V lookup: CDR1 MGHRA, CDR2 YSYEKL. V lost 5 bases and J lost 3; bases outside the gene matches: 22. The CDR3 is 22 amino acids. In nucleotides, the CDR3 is TGCGCCAGCAGCTATAGGCTATCCGGACTAGCGGGGGGAAACGGGAGAACAGATACGCAGTATTTT. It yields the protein CASSYRLSGLAGGNGRTDTQYF.

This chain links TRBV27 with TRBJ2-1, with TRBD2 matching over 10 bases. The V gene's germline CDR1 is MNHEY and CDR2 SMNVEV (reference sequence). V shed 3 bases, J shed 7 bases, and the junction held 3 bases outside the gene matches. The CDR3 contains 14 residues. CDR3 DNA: TGTGCCAGCAGTTTCGGGACTAGCGCTAATGAGCAGTTCTTC. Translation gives CASSFGTSANEQFF.

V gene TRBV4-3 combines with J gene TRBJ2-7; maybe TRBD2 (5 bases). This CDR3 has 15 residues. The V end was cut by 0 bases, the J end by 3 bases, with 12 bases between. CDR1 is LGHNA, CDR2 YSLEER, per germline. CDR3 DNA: TGCGCCAGCAGCCAAGATGTGGGCGGGTACTACGAGCAGTACTTC. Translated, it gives CASSQDVGGYYEQYF.

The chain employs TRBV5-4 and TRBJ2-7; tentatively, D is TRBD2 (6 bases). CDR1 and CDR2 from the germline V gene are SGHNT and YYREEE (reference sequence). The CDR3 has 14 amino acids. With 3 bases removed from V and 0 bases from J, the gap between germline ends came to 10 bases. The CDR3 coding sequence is TGTGCCAGCAGCTATCGGGGGAGCTCCTACGAGCAGTACTTC. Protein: CASSYRGSSYEQYF.